This passage covers 2 T cell receptor beta chains from one sample sequenced in a study of control samples from healthy donors and cancer patients. The assay was immunoSEQ multiplex PCR, and TCRdb's table has in-frame clones only and misses some. The sample includes about 97,000 clones, 80% to 90% of them seen just once. The source material was blood. The receptors come from a man under 40 in good health.

This clone was found a few times. This chain uses TRBV4-1 with TRBJ1-1, with D possibly TRBD1 on 5 matching bases. The CDR3 length is 15 residues. Germline V gene data show CDR1 as MGHRA and CDR2 as YSYEKL. The V end lost 4 bases, the J end lost 1 base, and 13 bases lay between the germline ends. The CDR3 protein is CASSRTSRANTEAFF. The CDR3, as DNA: TGCGCCAGCAGCCGAACATCCAGGGCGAACACTGAAGCTTTCTTT.

J is TRBJ2-3 and V is TRBV20-1; 13 nucleotides align to TRBD2. This CDR3 comprises 16 residues. Trimming removed 3 bases from V and 2 bases from J; junction bases left unmatched: 5. From germline, CDR1 is DFQATT and CDR2 SNEGSKA (reference sequence). The chain's CDR3 is CSASGTSGTLTDTQYF. The CDR3 DNA is TGCAGTGCTAGTGGGACTAGCGGGACCCTCACAGATACGCAGTATTTT.